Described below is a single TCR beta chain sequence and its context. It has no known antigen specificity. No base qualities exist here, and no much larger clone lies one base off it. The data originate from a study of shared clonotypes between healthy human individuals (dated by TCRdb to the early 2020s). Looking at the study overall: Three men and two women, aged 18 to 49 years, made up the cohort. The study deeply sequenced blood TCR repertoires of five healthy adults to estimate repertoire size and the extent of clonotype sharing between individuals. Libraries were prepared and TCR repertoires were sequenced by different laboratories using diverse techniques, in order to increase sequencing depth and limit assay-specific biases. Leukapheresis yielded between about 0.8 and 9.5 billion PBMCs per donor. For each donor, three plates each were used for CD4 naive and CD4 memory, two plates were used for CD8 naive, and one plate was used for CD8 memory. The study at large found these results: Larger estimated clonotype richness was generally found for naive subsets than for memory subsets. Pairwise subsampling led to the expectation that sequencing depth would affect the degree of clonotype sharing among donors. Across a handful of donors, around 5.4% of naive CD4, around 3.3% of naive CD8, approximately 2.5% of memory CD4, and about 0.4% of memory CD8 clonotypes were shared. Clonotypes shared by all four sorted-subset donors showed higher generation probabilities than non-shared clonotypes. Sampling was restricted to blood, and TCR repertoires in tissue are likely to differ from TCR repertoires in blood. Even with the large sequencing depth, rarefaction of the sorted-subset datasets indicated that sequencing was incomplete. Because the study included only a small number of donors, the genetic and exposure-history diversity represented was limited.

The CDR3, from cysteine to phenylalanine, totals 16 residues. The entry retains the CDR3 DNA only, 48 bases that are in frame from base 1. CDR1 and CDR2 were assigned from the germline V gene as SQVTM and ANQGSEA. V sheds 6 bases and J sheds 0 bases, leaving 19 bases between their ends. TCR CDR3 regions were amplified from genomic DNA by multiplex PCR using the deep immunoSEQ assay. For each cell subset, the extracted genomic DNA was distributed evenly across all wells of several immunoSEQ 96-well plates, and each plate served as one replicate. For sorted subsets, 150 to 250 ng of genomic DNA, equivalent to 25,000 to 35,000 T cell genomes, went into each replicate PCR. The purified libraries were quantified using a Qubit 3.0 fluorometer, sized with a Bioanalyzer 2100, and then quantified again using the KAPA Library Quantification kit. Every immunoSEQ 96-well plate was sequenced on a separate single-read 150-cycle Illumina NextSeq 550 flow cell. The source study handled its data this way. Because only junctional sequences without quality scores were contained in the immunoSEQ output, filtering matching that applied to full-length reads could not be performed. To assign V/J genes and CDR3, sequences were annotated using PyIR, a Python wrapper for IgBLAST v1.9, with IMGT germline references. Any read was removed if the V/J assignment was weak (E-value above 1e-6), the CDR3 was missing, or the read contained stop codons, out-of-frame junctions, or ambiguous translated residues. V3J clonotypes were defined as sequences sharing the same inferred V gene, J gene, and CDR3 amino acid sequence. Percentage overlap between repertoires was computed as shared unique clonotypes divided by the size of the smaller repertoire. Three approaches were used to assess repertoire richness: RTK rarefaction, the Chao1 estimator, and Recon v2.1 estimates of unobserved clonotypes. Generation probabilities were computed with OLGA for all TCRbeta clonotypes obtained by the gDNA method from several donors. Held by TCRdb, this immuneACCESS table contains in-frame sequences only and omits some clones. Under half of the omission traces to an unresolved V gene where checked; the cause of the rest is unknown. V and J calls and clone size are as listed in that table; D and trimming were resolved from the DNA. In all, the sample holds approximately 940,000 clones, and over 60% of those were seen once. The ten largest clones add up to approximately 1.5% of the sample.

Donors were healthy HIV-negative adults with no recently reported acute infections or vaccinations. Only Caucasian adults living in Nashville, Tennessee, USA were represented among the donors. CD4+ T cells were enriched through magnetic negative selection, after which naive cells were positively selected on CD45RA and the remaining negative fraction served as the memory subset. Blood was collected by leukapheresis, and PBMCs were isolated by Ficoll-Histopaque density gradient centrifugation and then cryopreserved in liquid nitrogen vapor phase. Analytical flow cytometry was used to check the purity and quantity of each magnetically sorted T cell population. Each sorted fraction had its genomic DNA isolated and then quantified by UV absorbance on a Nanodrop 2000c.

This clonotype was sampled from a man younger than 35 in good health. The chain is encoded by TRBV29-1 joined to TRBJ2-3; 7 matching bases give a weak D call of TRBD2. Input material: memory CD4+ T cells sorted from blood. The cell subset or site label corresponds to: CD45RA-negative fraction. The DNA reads TGCAGCGTCAAGGGGGGGCAGCGGATTAGCACAGATACGCAGTATTTT. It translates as CSVKGGQRISTDTQYF.